What follows are 4 T cell receptor beta chains derived from one specimen sequenced in a study of T cells expressing NK-cell markers. After re-calling the 5' RACE reads, TCRdb lists one entry per CDR3 protein, DNA absent. The sample table includes about 260,000 distinct CDR3 sequences. Source material: blood T cells: a sorted CD56 or NKG2C T cell subset, CD4+ or CD8+ T cells, or bulk PBMC T cells (not recorded which). All receptors come from a man aged 18 to 29 in good health.

The chain links TRBV10-3 to TRBJ2-1. The CDR3 spans 13 residues. CDR1 is ENHRY, CDR2 SYGVKD, per germline. This CDR3 reads CAISELVDNEQFF.

The CDR3 protein is CASSLGSWGLTNTEAFF. The chain has TRBV5-1 and TRBJ1-1. Germline V gene data show CDR1 as SGHRS and CDR2 as YFSETQ. This CDR3 has 17 residues.

This chain connects TRBV7-2 to TRBJ2-7; TCRdb designates TRBD2, a call that cannot be tested without DNA. Germline V gene lookup returns CDR1 SGHTA and CDR2 FQGNSA. The CDR3 has 15 amino acids. The CDR3 reads CASSPSRDSTYEQYF.

The rearrangement links TRBV5-6 to TRBJ2-5; TCRdb indicates TRBD2, and absent DNA this call remains unverified. From germline, CDR1 is SGHDT and CDR2 YYEEEE. This CDR3 has 15 residues. The CDR3 is CASSLGSGALETQYF.